The present entry profiles one TCR beta chain with its context. This clonotype was recorded a few times. Its recognized antigen is unknown. Base qualities are not at hand, and no much larger clone is one base apart. There are 13 amino acids in the CDR3, from cysteine to phenylalanine inclusive. Only the CDR3 DNA stays, 39 bases, in frame from base 1. V is trimmed back by 6 bases and J by 9 bases, and the junction contains 9 bases that no gene match accounts for. The data belong to a study of T-cell reconstitution after alpha-beta-depleted transplantation in children (dated by TCRdb to the mid-2010s). Study-wide context: The study quantitatively tracked T-cell immune reconstitution after TCRalphabeta/CD19-depleted allogeneic hematopoietic cell transplantation in children using TCR repertoire profiling.

The library relied on PCR. Sequenced using an Illumina HiSeq 2500. TCR library preparation used molecular barcoding, with unique molecular identifiers applied to normalize quantification of the TCRbeta repertoire. The raw public data were reprocessed by TCRdb itself: fastp quality trimming at Q25, MiXCR clonotype calling, in-frame beta chains only. Rows with a matching CDR3 protein are joined into one entry that keeps the most common DNA and genes. The table for this sample lists 500,000 to 600,000 distinct CDR3 sequences; 30% to 35% of them were counted only once. The top ten clonotypes cover about 2.3% of the sample.

The clonotype was recovered from a human donor who donated a stem cell graft to a child with aplastic anemia. This chain is built from TRBV12-3 or TRBV12-4 and TRBJ2-5; a stretch of 8 junction bases matches TRBD1. Material: PBMCs from the stem cell graft donor, obtained from the stem cell graft. The CDR3 reads CASSQQGVRAQYF. Read as DNA, the sequence is TGTGCCAGCAGCCAACAGGGGGTCAGGGCCCAGTACTTC.